This TCR beta chain was identified in a study of blood T cells in healthy people across ages. The CDR3 spans 13 residues. CDR1 and CDR2 (germline): DFQATT, SNEGSKA (reference sequence). A sample-barcoded 5' primer and a J-beta primer mix were used in a second PCR of about 6 to 11 cycles. In TCRdb, the 5' RACE reads were re-called with MiXCR into one record per CDR3 protein. The data hold 550,000 to 750,000 distinct CDR3 sequences, with 21% observed a single time. The table lists this clonotype with a few counts. The chain joins TRBV20-1 to TRBJ2-1; D ambiguous. Judging by the DNA end, TRBJ2-5 fits better; the J call may be wrong. The clonotype originates from a man in his 70s in good health. Source material: blood. The CDR3 spells CSATKTIQETQYF. The CDR3 coding sequence is TGCAGTGCCACGAAGACGATCCAAGAGACCCAGTACTTC.